These 19 T cell receptor beta chains share one sample of origin, sequenced in a study of human thymus T cells. Method: immunoSEQ multiplex PCR; TCRdb's copy keeps in-frame clones and lacks some. This sample has some 46,000 clones, with about 93% found just once. What was sequenced was blood. Receptors originate from a boy in the first two years of life with a congenital heart defect but otherwise immunologically healthy.

The chain couples TRBV28 to TRBJ2-5; D unclear. V lost 5 bases, J lost 4 bases, and 14 bases lay in between. The CDR3 covers 14 residues. Looked up from germline, CDR1 is MDHEN and CDR2 is SYDVKM. CDR3 sequence reads: CASSPLQGRETQYF. CDR3 nucleotides: TGTGCCAGCAGTCCCCTTCAAGGTCGAGAGACCCAGTACTTC.

The chain uses TRBV29-1 and TRBJ2-5, with TRBD2 matching over 13 bases. Per germline, CDR1 SQVTM and CDR2 ANQGSEA. V gave up 4 bases and J gave up 1 base; unmatched junction bases: 3. This CDR3 comprises 15 residues. In nucleotides, the CDR3 is TGCAGCGTTGGTCGGACTAGCGGGGGCCAAGAGACCCAGTACTTC. Translated, it gives CSVGRTSGGQETQYF.

This sequence joins TRBV7-9 and TRBJ2-2; D ambiguous. Germline V gene data show CDR1 as SEHNR and CDR2 as FQNEAQ (reference sequence). V lost 5 bases and J 4 bases, leaving 11 bases between the germline ends. The length of the CDR3 is 14 residues. The CDR3 sequence: CASSLDPITGELFF. As DNA, the CDR3 is TGTGCCAGCAGCCTGGACCCAATCACCGGGGAGCTGTTTTTT.

The chain uses TRBV9 and TRBJ2-7; D is uncertain. From germline, CDR1 is SGDLS and CDR2 YYNGEE. Trimming removed 0 bases from V and 0 bases from J, with 7 bases in between. This CDR3 has 14 amino acids. CDR3 nucleotides: TGTGCCAGCAGCGTAGATGGTAGCTCCTACGAGCAGTACTTC. It encodes CASSVDGSSYEQYF.

This clone was detected a few times. The chain has TRBV5-1 and TRBJ1-1, with D hard to call. The V gene's germline CDR1 is SGHRS and CDR2 YFSETQ. Trimming removed 2 bases at V and 6 bases at J, with 11 bases between. CDR3 length equals 13 residues. CDR3 residues: CASSFPRTSEAFF. The CDR3 coding sequence is TGCGCCAGCAGCTTTCCGCGGACCTCTGAAGCTTTCTTT.

V usage is TRBV4-3 and J usage is TRBJ1-2; D gene uncertain. The V and J ends lost 0 bases and 7 bases respectively, with 6 bases between them. CDR1 and CDR2 (germline): LGHNA, YSLEER. The CDR3 contains 12 residues. Here the CDR3 DNA reads TGCGCCAGCAGCCAAGAATGGGGTGGCTACACCTTC. Translated: CASSQEWGGYTF.

This clone was observed once. V is TRBV4-1 and J is TRBJ2-2; D gene unclear. There are 16 residues in the CDR3. The germline V and J ends were trimmed by 1 base and 0 bases, with 9 bases remaining between them. The germline V gene encodes CDR1 MGHRA and CDR2 YSYEKL. The CDR3 nucleotides read TGCGCCAGCAGCCAAGCTCCTTTTGCGAACACCGGGGAGCTGTTTTTT. Its translation: CASSQAPFANTGELFF.

The J gene is TRBJ2-7, the V gene TRBV10-3; D remains unclear. Germline assignment: CDR1 ENHRY and CDR2 SYGVKD. Trimming took off 3 bases at V and 6 bases at J, with 6 bases between the two ends. CDR3 length: 11 amino acids. CDR3 DNA: TGTGCCATCAGTGAAGTTAGCGAGCAGTACTTC. Amino acids: CAISEVSEQYF.

The chain couples TRBV28 to TRBJ2-7, with 8 positions matching TRBD1. Germline V lookup: CDR1 MDHEN, CDR2 SYDVKM. Trimming removed 7 bases from V and 6 bases from J; junction bases left unmatched: 8. This CDR3 comprises 13 residues. The chain's CDR3 is CASIETGDREQYF. CDR3 in DNA: TGTGCCAGCATTGAGACAGGGGACCGCGAGCAGTACTTC.

This clone is a singleton in its sample. The V and J genes are TRBV15 and TRBJ2-5; 8 positions agree with TRBD1. The CDR3 sequence is 15 residues long. The germline V gene has CDR1 LNHNV and CDR2 YYDKDF (reference sequence). The J segment lost 4 bases and the V segment lost 0 bases, leaving 4 bases of the junction unmatched. This chain's CDR3 is CATSRDRGRGETQYF. DNA for the CDR3: TGTGCCACCAGCAGAGACAGGGGGCGTGGAGAGACCCAGTACTTC.

Notes on this clone: Other nucleotide sequences from this sample produce the same CDR3. The chain employs TRBV19 and TRBJ2-3; TRBD2 is a possible D gene (6 bases). The CDR3 totals 16 residues. Trimming stripped 5 bases from V and 0 bases from J, with 15 bases between. From germline, CDR1 is LNHDA and CDR2 SQIVND (reference sequence). CDR3 amino acids: CASSEQILASTDTQYF. In nucleotides, the CDR3 is TGTGCCAGTAGTGAACAGATACTAGCCAGCACAGATACGCAGTATTTT. The full variable domain, its missing parts supplied by reference TRBV19 and TRBJ2-3, is DGGITQSPKYLFRKEGQNVTLSCEQNLNHDAMYWYRQDPGQGLRLIYYSQIVNDFQKGDIAEGYSVSREKKESFPLTVTSAQKNPTAFYLCASSEQILASTDTQYFGPGTRLTVL.

V gene TRBV5-1 combines with J gene TRBJ1-1, with D hard to call. Germline CDR1 SGHRS, CDR2 YFSETQ. V lost 3 bases to trimming and J lost 10 bases, with 13 bases between them. The CDR3 consists of 12 residues. CDR3 DNA sequence: TGCGCCAGCAGCTCCGAGTGGGGTGGAGCTTTCTTT. This gives the protein CASSSEWGGAFF.

The chain is built from TRBV4-3 and TRBJ2-7; the match to TRBD2 covers 9 bases. The J segment lost 0 bases and the V segment lost 1 base, leaving 13 bases of the junction unmatched. Germline CDR1 LGHNA, CDR2 YSLEER. This CDR3 is built from 19 residues. CDR3 sequence: CASSQGISPVAGASYEQYF. Here the CDR3 DNA reads TGCGCCAGCAGCCAAGGGATTTCTCCAGTAGCGGGGGCCTCCTACGAGCAGTACTTC.

This chain uses TRBV4-2 with TRBJ2-3; 10 positions match TRBD2. The V gene end was trimmed by 4 bases and the J gene end by 2 bases; junction bases not matched to a gene: 12. This CDR3 spans 18 amino acids. The germline CDR1 and CDR2 sequences are LGHNA and YNFKEQ. As DNA, the CDR3 is TGTGCCAGCAGCCCGGTTTCACTAGCGGGGACCAACACAGATACGCAGTATTTT. It is translated as CASSPVSLAGTNTDTQYF.

The V call is TRBV19, the J call TRBJ1-5; 8 bases match TRBD1. Unmatched junction bases numbered 5, after V lost 6 bases and J lost 1 base. Germline CDR1 reads LNHDA; CDR2 reads SQIVND (reference sequence). The CDR3 is 15 residues long. CDR3 coding DNA: TGTGCCAGTAGCTTACAGGGGGGAAGCAATCAGCCCCAGCATTTT. It is translated as CASSLQGGSNQPQHF.

This sequence joins TRBV10-3 and TRBJ2-3; a weak D match, TRBD2 (6 bases). From germline, CDR1 is ENHRY and CDR2 SYGVKD. Deletions cut 0 bases from V and 4 bases from J, with 8 bases between. The CDR3 sequence is 14 residues long. The CDR3 protein is CAISESRRADTQYF. The DNA for the CDR3 is TGTGCCATCAGTGAGTCTCGGAGGGCAGATACGCAGTATTTT.

The chain employs TRBV11-3 and TRBJ2-7; D gene unclear. The germline V and J ends were trimmed by 0 bases and 5 bases, with 11 bases remaining between them. The CDR3 is 14 amino acids. Germline values: CDR1 SGHNT, CDR2 YENEEA. CDR3 amino acids: CASSLDRSHHEQYF. CDR3 nucleotides: TGTGCCAGCAGCTTAGATAGAAGTCACCACGAGCAGTACTTC. Full variable domain (missing parts from reference TRBV11-3 and TRBJ2-7): EAGVVQSPRYKIIEKKQPVAFWCNPISGHNTLYWYLQNLGQGPELLIRYENEEAVDDSQLPKDRFSAERLKGVDSTLKIQPAELGDSAVYLCASSLDRSHHEQYFGPGTRLTVT.

The chain uses TRBV11-2 and TRBJ2-7, with 8 bases fitting TRBD1. This CDR3 contains 13 residues. CDR1 SGHAT and CDR2 FQNNGV come from the germline V gene. V was clipped by 4 bases and J by 4 bases; unmatched bases: 3. The CDR3 coding sequence is TGTGCCAGCAGCTCCAGGGGGCGGTACGAGCAGTACTTC. The encoded protein is CASSSRGRYEQYF.

The table lists this clone with a count of one. This chain connects TRBV6-1 to TRBJ2-5; 12 positions match TRBD2. The germline V gene has CDR1 MNHNS and CDR2 SASEGT. V dropped 5 bases and J dropped 9; count of bases not matched to a gene: 7. The length of the CDR3 is 14 residues. The CDR3 protein is CASSPRTSGASQYF. The CDR3 DNA follows: TGTGCCAGCAGTCCCCGGACTAGCGGGGCCTCCCAGTACTTC.